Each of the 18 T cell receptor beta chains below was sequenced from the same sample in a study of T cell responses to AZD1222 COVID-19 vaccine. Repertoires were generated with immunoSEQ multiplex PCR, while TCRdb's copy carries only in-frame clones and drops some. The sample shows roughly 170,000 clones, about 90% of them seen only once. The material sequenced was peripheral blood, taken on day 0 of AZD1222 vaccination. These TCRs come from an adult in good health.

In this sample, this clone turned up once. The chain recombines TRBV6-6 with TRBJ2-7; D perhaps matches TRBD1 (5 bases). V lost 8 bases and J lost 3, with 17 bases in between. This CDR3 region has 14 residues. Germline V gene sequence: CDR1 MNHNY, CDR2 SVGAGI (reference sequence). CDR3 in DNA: TGTGCCAGCGGCGAGGCAGGGTCGAACTACGAGCAGTACTTC. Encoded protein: CASGEAGSNYEQYF.

For the CDR3, the DNA is TGTGCCTGGAGTGTACAGGGCTGGCAGCCCCAGCATTTT. Protein product: CAWSVQGWQPQHF. The genes are TRBV30 and TRBJ1-5; D is possibly TRBD1 (6 bases). V was pared by 0 bases and J by 7 bases, with 10 bases between. Looked up from germline, CDR1 is GTSNPN and CDR2 is SVGIG (reference sequence). There are 13 residues in the CDR3.

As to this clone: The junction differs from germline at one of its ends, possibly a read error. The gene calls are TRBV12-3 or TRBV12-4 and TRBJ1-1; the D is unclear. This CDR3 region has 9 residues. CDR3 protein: CASSPTQLF. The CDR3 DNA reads TGTGCCAGCAGCCCTACCCAACTTTTT.

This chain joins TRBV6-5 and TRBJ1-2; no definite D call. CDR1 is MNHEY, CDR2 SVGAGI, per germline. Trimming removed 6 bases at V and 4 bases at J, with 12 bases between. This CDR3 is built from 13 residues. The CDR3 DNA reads TGTGCCAGCAGCCGTACAGTCCTCTATGGCTACACCTTC. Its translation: CASSRTVLYGYTF.

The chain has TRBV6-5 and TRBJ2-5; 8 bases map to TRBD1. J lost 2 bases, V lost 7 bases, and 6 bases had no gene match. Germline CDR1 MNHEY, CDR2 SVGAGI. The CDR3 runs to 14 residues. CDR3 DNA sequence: TGTGCCAGCATCCGAGACAGGGGACAAGAGACCCAGTACTTC. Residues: CASIRDRGQETQYF.

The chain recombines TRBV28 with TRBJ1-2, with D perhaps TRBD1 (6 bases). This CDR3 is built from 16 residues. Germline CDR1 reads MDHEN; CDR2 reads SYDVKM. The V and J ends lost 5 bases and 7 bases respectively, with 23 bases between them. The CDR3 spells CASSMVEGRGFGGYTF. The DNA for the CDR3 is TGTGCCAGCAGTATGGTCGAGGGCAGGGGTTTTGGTGGCTACACCTTC.

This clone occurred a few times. CDR3 region: CASRLTVSYEQYF. Here the CDR3 DNA reads TGCGCCAGCAGACTAACCGTCTCCTACGAGCAGTACTTC. The chain joins TRBV5-1 to TRBJ2-7; D unclear. Per germline, CDR1 SGHRS and CDR2 YFSETQ. V lost 5 bases and J lost 0, with 9 bases in between. This CDR3 contains 13 residues.

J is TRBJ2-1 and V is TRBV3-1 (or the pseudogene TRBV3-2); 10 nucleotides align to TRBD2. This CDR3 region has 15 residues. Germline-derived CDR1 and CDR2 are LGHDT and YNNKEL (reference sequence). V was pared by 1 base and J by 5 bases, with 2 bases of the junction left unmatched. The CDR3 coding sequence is TGTGCCAGCAGCCAAGGACTAGCGGGTAACAATGAGCAGTTCTTC. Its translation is CASSQGLAGNNEQFF.

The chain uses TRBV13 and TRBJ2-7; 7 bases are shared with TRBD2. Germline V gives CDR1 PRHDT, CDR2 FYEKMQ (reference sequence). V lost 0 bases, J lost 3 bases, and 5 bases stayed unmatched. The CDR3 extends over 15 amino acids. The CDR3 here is CASSLGPGGDYEQYF. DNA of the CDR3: TGTGCCAGCAGCTTAGGCCCGGGAGGAGACTACGAGCAGTACTTC. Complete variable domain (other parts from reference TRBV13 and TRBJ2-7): AAGVIQSPRHLIKEKRETATLKCYPIPRHDTVYWYQQGPGQDPQFLISFYEKMQSDKGSIPDRFSAQQFSDYHSELNMSSLELGDSALYFCASSLGPGGDYEQYFGPGTRLTVT.

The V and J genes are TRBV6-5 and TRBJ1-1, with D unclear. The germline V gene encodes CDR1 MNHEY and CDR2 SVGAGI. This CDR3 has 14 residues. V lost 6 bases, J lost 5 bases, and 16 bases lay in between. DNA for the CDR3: TGTGCCAGCAGAACCACGCCCAGTAAGACTGAAGCTTTCTTT. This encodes CASRTTPSKTEAFF.

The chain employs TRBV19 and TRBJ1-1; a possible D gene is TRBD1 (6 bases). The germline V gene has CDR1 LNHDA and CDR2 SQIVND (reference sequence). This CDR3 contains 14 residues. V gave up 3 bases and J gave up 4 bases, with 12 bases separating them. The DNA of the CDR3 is TGTGCCAGTAGTATGGGAGGGGGTCGCACTGAAGCTTTCTTT. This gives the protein CASSMGGGRTEAFF.

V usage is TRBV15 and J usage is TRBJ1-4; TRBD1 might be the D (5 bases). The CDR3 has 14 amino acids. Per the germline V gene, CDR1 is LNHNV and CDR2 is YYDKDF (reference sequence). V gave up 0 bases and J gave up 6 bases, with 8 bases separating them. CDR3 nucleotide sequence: TGTGCCACCAGCAGAGATATGACAGATGAAAAACTGTTTTTT. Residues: CATSRDMTDEKLFF.

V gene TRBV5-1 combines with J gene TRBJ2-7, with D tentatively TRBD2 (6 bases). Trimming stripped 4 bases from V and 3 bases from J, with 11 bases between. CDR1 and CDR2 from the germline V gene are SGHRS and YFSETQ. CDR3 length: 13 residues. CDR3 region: CASSRGLVYEQYF. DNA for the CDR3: TGCGCCAGCAGCCGGGGACTGGTCTACGAGCAGTACTTC.

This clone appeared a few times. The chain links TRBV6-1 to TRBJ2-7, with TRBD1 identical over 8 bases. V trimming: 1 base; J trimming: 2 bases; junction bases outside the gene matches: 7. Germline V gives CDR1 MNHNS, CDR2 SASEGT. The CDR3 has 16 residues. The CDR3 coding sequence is TGTGCCAGCAGTGAAGTAGTCAGGGGGCTAGCCTACGAGCAGTACTTC. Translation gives CASSEVVRGLAYEQYF.

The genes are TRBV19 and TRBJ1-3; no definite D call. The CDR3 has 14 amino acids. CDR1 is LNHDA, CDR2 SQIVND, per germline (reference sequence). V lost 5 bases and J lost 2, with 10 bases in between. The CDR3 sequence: CASSSGSTGNTIYF. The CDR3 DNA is TGTGCCAGTAGTTCTGGTTCGACTGGAAACACCATATATTTT. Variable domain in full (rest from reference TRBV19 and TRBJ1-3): DGGITQSPKYLFRKEGQNVTLSCEQNLNHDAMYWYRQDPGQGLRLIYYSQIVNDFQKGDIAEGYSVSREKKESFPLTVTSAQKNPTAFYLCASSSGSTGNTIYFGEGSWLTVV.

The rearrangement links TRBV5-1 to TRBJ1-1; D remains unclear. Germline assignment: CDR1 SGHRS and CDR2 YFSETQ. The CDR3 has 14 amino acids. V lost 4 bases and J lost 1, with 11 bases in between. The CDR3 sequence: CASSDSNPNTEAFF. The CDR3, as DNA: TGCGCCAGCAGCGACTCGAACCCGAACACTGAAGCTTTCTTT.

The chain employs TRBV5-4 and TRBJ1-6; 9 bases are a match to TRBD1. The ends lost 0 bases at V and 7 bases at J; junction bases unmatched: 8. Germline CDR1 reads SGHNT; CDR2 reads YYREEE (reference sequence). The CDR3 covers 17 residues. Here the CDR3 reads CASSLAGTGRRNSPLHF. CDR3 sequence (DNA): TGTGCCAGCAGCTTGGCCGGGACAGGGCGGCGGAATTCACCCCTCCACTTT.

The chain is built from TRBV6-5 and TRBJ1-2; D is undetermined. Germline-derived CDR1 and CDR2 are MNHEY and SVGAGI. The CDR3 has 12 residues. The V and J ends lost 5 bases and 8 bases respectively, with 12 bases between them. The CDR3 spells CASSRLTGGYTF. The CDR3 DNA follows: TGTGCCAGCAGTCGACTGACTGGAGGCTACACCTTC.